This T cell receptor beta chain was found in a study of T cell repertoires in aging, cancer and after chemotherapy. In the study overall: The whole study produced a dataset of roughly 8.8 million TCR reads.

TRB rearrangements spanning V, D and J were amplified using mixed TRB-A/B primers. Using its own MiXCR run on the multiplex PCR reads, TCRdb lists one record per CDR3 protein. The profile shows about 3,000 distinct CDR3 sequences, over 25% of them singletons. This clonotype was counted once. Peripheral blood genomic DNA, not sorted cells or RNA, was the template. Sequencing was performed on blood. This receptor was taken from a human donor in good health.

The CDR3 loop reads CSANNRGQSTDTQYF. The CDR3 region has the DNA TGCAGTGCTAATAACAGGGGGCAGAGCACAGATACGCAGTATTTT. The chain combines TRBV20-1 with TRBJ2-3; TRBD1 matches at 9 bases. The V gene's germline CDR1 is DFQATT and CDR2 SNEGSKA (reference sequence). With V trimmed by 4 bases and J by 0 bases, 5 bases remained unmatched. The CDR3 is 15 residues long.